This is a list of T cell receptor beta chains from one sample in a study of early T cells in non-severe SARS-CoV-2 infection. TCRdb re-analysed the 5' RACE reads in MiXCR, keeping a single row per CDR3 protein. Of about 64,000 distinct CDR3 sequences in the sample, around 4.6% were seen once. Sequencing input: whole blood. All receptors derive from an adult who was a healthcare worker with PCR-confirmed SARS-CoV-2 infection or an uninfected control (not recorded which). The CDR3 runs from the conserved cysteine through the conserved F or W. A D gene is named only where the DNA matches it firmly. Not all rows give a size; the values are once, few, many and, for expanded clones, a class.

>TRBJ2-4|-|TRBV6-1|15|TRBD2
CATITSGGAKNIQYF
TGTGCCACCATCACTAGCGGGGGGGCCAAAAACATTCAGTACTTC
>TRBJ1-2|many|TRBV11-2|15|-
CASARIGDYSYGYTF
TGTGCCAGCGCTAGGATCGGGGATTATAGCTATGGCTACACCTTC
>TRBJ1-2|-|TRBV29-1|13|-
CSVEDDGAYGYTF
TGCAGCGTTGAAGATGACGGAGCCTATGGCTACACCTTC
>TRBJ1-1|many|TRBV11-1|16|-
CASSSRTLRGNTEAFF
TGTGCCAGCAGCTCGCGGACACTAAGGGGGAACACTGAAGCTTTCTTT
>TRBJ2-1|few|TRBV29-1|13|TRBD1
CSVDRGTRNEQFF
TGCAGCGTTGACAGGGGGACGAGGAATGAGCAGTTCTTC
>TRBJ2-3|many|TRBV10-3|16|TRBD1
CAISESGQGASDTQYF
TGTGCCATCAGTGAGTCAGGACAGGGGGCTTCAGATACGCAGTATTTT
>TRBJ1-1|many|TRBV13|13|-
CASSSGEDTEAFF
TGTGCCAGCAGCTCAGGGGAGGACACTGAAGCTTTCTTT
>TRBJ2-1|many|TRBV24-1|16|TRBD2
CATSDSSGRAFYEQFF
TGTGCCACCAGTGATTCAAGCGGGAGGGCCTTCTATGAGCAGTTCTTC
>TRBJ2-3|-|TRBV20-1|14|-
CSGTPPSSTDTQYF
TGCAGTGGCACACCCCCTTCGTCCACAGATACGCAGTATTTT
>TRBJ1-1|many|TRBV4-2|14|-
CASSPTERNTEAFF
TGTGCCAGCAGCCCAACTGAAAGGAACACTGAAGCTTTCTTT
>TRBJ1-5|many|TRBV7-7|15|-
CASSPIPFSNQPQHF
TGTGCCAGCAGCCCCATTCCGTTTAGCAATCAGCCCCAGCATTTT
>TRBJ2-3|many|TRBV12-3/TRBV12-4|14|TRBD2
CASSLRPGGDTQYF
TGTGCCAGCAGTTTACGTCCGGGGGGAGATACGCAGTATTTT
>TRBJ1-6|-|TRBV6-5|16|TRBD1
CASSRFGQGHNSPLHF
TGTGCCAGCAGCCGATTCGGACAGGGGCATAATTCACCCCTCCACTTT
>TRBJ2-1|-|TRBV23-1|19|TRBD1
CASSQDPSSGTGSYNEQFF
TGCGCCAGCAGTCAAGACCCCTCGTCCGGGACAGGGAGTTACAATGAGCAGTTCTTC
>TRBJ1-2|many|TRBV20-1|16|TRBD1
CSAEKDRGLGNYGYTF
TGCAGTGCTGAAAAGGACAGGGGGCTGGGTAACTATGGCTACACCTTC